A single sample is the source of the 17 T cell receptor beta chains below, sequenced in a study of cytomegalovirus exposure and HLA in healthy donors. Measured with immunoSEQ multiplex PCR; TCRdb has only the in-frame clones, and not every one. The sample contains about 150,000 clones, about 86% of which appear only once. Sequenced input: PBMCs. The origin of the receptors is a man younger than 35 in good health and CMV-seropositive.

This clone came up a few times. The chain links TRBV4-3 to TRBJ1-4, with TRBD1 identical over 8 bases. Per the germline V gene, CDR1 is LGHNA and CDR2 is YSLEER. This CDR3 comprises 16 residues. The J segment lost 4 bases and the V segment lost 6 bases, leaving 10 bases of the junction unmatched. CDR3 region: CASSNVDRAGNEKLFF. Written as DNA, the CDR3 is TGCGCCAGCAGTAATGTGGACAGGGCCGGTAATGAAAAACTGTTTTTT.

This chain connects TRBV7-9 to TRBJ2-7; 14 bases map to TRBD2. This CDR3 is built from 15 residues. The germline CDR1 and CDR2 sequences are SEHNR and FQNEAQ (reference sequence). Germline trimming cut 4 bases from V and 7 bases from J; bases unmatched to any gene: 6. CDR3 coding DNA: TGTGCCAGCAGCTCGGGACTAGCGGGAGCCAGGGAGCAGTACTTC. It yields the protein CASSSGLAGAREQYF.

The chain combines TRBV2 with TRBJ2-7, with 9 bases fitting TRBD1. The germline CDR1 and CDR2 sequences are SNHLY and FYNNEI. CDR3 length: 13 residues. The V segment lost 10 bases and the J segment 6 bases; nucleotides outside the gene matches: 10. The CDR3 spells CATTNRGPSEQYF. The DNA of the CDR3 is TGTGCCACCACCAACAGGGGGCCCAGCGAGCAGTACTTC.

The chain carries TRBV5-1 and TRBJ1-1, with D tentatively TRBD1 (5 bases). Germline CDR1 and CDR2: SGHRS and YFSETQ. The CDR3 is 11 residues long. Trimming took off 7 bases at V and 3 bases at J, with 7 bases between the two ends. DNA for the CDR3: TGCGCCAGCCGGGGGGACACTGAAGCTTTCTTT. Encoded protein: CASRGDTEAFF.

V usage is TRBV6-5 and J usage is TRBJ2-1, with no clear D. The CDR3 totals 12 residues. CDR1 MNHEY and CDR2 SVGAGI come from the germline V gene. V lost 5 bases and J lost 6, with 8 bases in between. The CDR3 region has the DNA TGTGCCAGCAGTCGAACTGGCAATGAGCAGTTCTTC. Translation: CASSRTGNEQFF.

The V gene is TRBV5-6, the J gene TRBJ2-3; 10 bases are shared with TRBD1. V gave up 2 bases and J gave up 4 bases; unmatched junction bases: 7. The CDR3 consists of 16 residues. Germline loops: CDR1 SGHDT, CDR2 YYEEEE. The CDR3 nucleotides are TGTGCCAGCAGCTTCTTTGGACAGGGGGGTCCAGATACGCAGTATTTT. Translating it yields CASSFFGQGGPDTQYF.

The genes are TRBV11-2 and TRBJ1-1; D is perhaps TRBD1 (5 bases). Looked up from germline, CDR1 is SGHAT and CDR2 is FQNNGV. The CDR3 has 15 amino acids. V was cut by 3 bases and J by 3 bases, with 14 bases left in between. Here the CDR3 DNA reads TGTGCCAGCAGCTTCCTTGGGGCCCCAGACACTGAAGCTTTCTTT. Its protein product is CASSFLGAPDTEAFF.

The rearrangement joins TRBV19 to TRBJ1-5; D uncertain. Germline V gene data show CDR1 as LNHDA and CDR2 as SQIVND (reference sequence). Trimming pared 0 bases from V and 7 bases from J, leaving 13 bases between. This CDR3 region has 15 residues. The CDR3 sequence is CASSIDRNRGQPQHF. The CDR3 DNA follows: TGTGCCAGTAGTATAGATCGGAACCGAGGGCAGCCCCAGCATTTT.

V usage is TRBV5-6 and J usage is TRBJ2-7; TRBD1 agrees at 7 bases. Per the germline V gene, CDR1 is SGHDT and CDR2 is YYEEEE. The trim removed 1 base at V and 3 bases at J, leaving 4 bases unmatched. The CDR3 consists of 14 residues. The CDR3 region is CASSLSRGLYEQYF. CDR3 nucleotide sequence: TGTGCCAGCAGCTTGAGTAGGGGGCTCTACGAGCAGTACTTC.

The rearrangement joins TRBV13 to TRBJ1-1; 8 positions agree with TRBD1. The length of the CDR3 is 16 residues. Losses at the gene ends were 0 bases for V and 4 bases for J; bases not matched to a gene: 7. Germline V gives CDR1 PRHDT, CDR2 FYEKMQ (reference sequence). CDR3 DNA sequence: TGTGCCAGCAGCTTAGGCGGCAGGGGGCGGACCACTGAAGCTTTCTTT. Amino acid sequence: CASSLGGRGRTTEAFF. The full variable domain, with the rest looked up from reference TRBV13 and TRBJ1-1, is AAGVIQSPRHLIKEKRETATLKCYPIPRHDTVYWYQQGPGQDPQFLISFYEKMQSDKGSIPDRFSAQQFSDYHSELNMSSLELGDSALYFCASSLGGRGRTTEAFFGQGTRLTVV.

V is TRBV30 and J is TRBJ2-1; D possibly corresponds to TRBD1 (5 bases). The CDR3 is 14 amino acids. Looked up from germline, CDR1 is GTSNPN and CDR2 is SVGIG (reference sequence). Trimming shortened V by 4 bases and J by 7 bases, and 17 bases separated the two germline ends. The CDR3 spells CAWNFGPGANEQFF. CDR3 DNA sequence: TGTGCCTGGAACTTCGGACCTGGGGCGAATGAGCAGTTCTTC.

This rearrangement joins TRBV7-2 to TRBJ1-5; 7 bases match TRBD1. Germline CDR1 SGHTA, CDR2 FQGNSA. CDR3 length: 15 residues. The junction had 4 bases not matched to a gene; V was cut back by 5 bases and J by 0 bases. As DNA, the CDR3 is TGTGCCAGCAGCCCCAGACAGGGTAGCAATCAGCCCCAGCATTTT. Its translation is CASSPRQGSNQPQHF.

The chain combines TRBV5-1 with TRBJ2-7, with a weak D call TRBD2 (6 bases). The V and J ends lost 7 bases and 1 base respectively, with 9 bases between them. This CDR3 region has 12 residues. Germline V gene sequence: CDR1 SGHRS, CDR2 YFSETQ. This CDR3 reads CASRELSYEQYF. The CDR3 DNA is TGCGCCAGCCGGGAGCTATCCTACGAGCAGTACTTC.

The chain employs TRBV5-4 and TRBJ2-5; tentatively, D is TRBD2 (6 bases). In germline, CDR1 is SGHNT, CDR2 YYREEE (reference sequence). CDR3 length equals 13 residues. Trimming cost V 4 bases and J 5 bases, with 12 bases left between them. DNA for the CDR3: TGTGCCAGCAGCGCCCGCCGGGGGGAGACCCAGTACTTC. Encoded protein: CASSARRGETQYF.

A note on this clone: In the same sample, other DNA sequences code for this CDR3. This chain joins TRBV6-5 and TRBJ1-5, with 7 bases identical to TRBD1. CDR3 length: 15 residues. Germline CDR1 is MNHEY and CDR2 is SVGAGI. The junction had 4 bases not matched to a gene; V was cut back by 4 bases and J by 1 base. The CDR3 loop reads CASSLTGLSNQPQHF. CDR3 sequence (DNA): TGTGCCAGCAGTTTGACAGGGTTGAGCAATCAGCCCCAGCATTTT.

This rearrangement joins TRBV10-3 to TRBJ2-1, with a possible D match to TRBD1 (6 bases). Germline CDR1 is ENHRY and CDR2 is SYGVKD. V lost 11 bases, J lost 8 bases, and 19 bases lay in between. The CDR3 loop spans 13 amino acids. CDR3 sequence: CAHSNPHRDEQFF. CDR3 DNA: TGTGCCCACTCCAACCCTCACAGGGATGAGCAGTTCTTC.

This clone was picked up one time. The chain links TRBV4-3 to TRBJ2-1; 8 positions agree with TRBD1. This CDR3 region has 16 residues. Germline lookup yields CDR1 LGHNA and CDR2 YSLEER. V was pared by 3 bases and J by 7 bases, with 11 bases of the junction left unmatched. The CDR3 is CASSQGTSGGENEQFF. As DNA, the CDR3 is TGCGCCAGCAGCCAGGGGACCTCAGGGGGCGAGAATGAGCAGTTCTTC.